The rows below give T cell receptor beta chains drawn from one sample of a study of regulatory T cells in long-lasting Graves disease. TCRdb passed the multiplex PCR reads through MiXCR, listing each CDR3 protein once. Of 500,000 to 700,000 distinct CDR3 sequences in the sample, 25% to 35% were seen once. The source material was peripheral blood mononuclear cells (PBMCs), sampled when the disease was refractory, from a patient treated with antithyroid drugs. Receptors were obtained from a female donor with Graves disease. Each CDR3 is given with its conserved first and last residue. Fields, in order: V gene, D gene, clone size, CDR3 length, J gene, CDR3 DNA, CDR3 protein. D genes are given only for firm matches. Clone size is stated in some rows and not others, as once, few, many or a class when expanded.

V: TRBV3-1; D: -; size: few; length: 14; J: TRBJ2-7; DNA: TGTGCCAGCAGCCAAGGGGTACAAACCTACGAGCAGTACTTC; CDR3: CASSQGVQTYEQYF
V: TRBV27; D: -; size: many; length: 12; J: TRBJ1-1; DNA: TGTGCCAGCAGTACAGGACAGCTTGAAGCTTTCTTT; CDR3: CASSTGQLEAFF
V: TRBV19; D: -; size: -; length: 14; J: TRBJ1-4; DNA: TGTGCCAGTAGCCGACGAACGACTAATGAAAAACTGTTTTTT; CDR3: CASSRRTTNEKLFF
V: TRBV30; D: -; size: -; length: 16; J: TRBJ1-3; DNA: TGTGCCTGGAGTGCTATGACAGCTAGCTCTGGAAACACCATATATTTT; CDR3: CAWSAMTASSGNTIYF
V: TRBV7-3; D: -; size: -; length: 16; J: TRBJ1-1; DNA: TGTGCCAGCAGCTTAAAAATCGGAGATGAGAACACTGAAGCTTTCTTT; CDR3: CASSLKIGDENTEAFF
V: TRBV12-3/TRBV12-4; D: -; size: many; length: 14; J: TRBJ1-1; DNA: TGTGCCAGCAGTTTAGGGCAGTCAAGCGCTGAAGCTTTCTTT; CDR3: CASSLGQSSAEAFF
V: TRBV29-1; D: -; size: -; length: 10; J: TRBJ1-1; DNA: TGCAGCGTTCAGACCGGCGAAGCTTTCTTT; CDR3: CSVQTGEAFF
V: TRBV2; D: TRBD1; size: -; length: 14; J: TRBJ1-1; DNA: TGTGCCAGCAGTTCTGGACAGGGGAGGGGAGAAGCTTTCTTT; CDR3: CASSSGQGRGEAFF
V: TRBV2; D: TRBD2; size: many; length: 15; J: TRBJ2-7; DNA: TGTGCCAGCAGTGACGGTCTAGCGGGATTCTACGAGCAGTACTTC; CDR3: CASSDGLAGFYEQYF
V: TRBV30; D: -; size: many; length: 14; J: TRBJ2-2; DNA: TGTGCCTGGGGGAATAGGGCGAACACCGGGGAGCTGTTTTTT; CDR3: CAWGNRANTGELFF
V: TRBV7-9; D: -; size: many; length: 15; J: TRBJ2-5; DNA: TGTGCCAGCAGCTTGAAGGGCAGGGGCCAAGAGACCCAGTACTTC; CDR3: CASSLKGRGQETQYF
V: TRBV2; D: -; size: -; length: 16; J: TRBJ2-7; DNA: TGTGCCAGTCGACTTCGACAGGATAAACCCTCCTACGAGCAGTACTTC; CDR3: CASRLRQDKPSYEQYF
V: TRBV3-1; D: -; size: few; length: 16; J: TRBJ2-7; DNA: TGTGCCAGCAGCCAAGATCCGGGGCCGGTACCCTACGAGCAGTACTTC; CDR3: CASSQDPGPVPYEQYF
V: TRBV29-1; D: -; size: -; length: 15; J: TRBJ1-2; DNA: TGCAGCATTGGCCCATTACCGGAGGGCGACTATGGCTACACCTTC; CDR3: CSIGPLPEGDYGYTF
V: TRBV2; D: -; size: -; length: 15; J: TRBJ1-5; DNA: TGTGCCAGCAGTGTTTCAAGGAGGGTGGACCAGCCCCAGCATTTT; CDR3: CASSVSRRVDQPQHF
V: TRBV28; D: TRBD1; size: few; length: 14; J: TRBJ1-5; DNA: TGTGCCAGCAGCTCCCTGACAGGGGAGCAGCCCCAGCATTTT; CDR3: CASSSLTGEQPQHF
V: TRBV5-1; D: -; size: -; length: 12; J: TRBJ1-1; DNA: TGCGCCAGCAGTATCATGCAGGGCCAAGCTTTCTTT; CDR3: CASSIMQGQAFF
V: TRBV2; D: TRBD2; size: many; length: 15; J: TRBJ2-7; DNA: TGTGCCAGCAGTGCAGGACTAGGGCCTTCCCACGAGCAGTACTTC; CDR3: CASSAGLGPSHEQYF
V: TRBV29-1; D: -; size: -; length: 17; J: TRBJ1-2; DNA: TGCAGCGTTGCCCGAAGTCTTAGGGGCCGTTCTTCCTATGGCTACACCTTC; CDR3: CSVARSLRGRSSYGYTF
V: TRBV30; D: -; size: -; length: 12; J: TRBJ2-5; DNA: TGTGCCTGGAGACAGGGCCGCCAGACCCAGTACTTC; CDR3: CAWRQGRQTQYF
V: TRBV12-3/TRBV12-4; D: TRBD1; size: few; length: 13; J: TRBJ2-1; DNA: TGTGCCAGCAGCTCGGACAGGGGACGGATGCAGTTCTTC; CDR3: CASSSDRGRMQFF
V: TRBV19; D: -; size: few; length: 13; J: TRBJ1-5; DNA: TGTGCCAGTAGTATCAATGGCAATCAGCCCCAGCATTTT; CDR3: CASSINGNQPQHF
V: TRBV29-1; D: -; size: -; length: 11; J: TRBJ1-1; DNA: TGCAGCGCTGGATTATGGGCTGAAGCTTTCTTT; CDR3: CSAGLWAEAFF
V: TRBV2; D: -; size: few; length: 14; J: TRBJ2-7; DNA: TGTGCCAGCGGACTAACAGGGAGCTCCTACGAGCAGTACTTC; CDR3: CASGLTGSSYEQYF
V: TRBV29-1; D: -; size: -; length: 10; J: TRBJ2-7; DNA: TGCAGCGTTGGGGGGTACGAGCAGTACTTC; CDR3: CSVGGYEQYF
V: TRBV3-1; D: -; size: few; length: 18; J: TRBJ2-7; DNA: TGTGCCAGCAGCCAAGAACCTGCTGGACTTACTTACTCCTACGAGCAGTACTTC; CDR3: CASSQEPAGLTYSYEQYF
V: TRBV28; D: -; size: -; length: 14; J: TRBJ2-7; DNA: TGTGCCAGCAGTTTATGTGGAGGGAACTACGAGCAGTACTTC; CDR3: CASSLCGGNYEQYF
V: TRBV5-1; D: -; size: few; length: 12; J: TRBJ2-5; DNA: TGCGCCAGCAGCTTTAAGGGGGAGACCCAGTACTTC; CDR3: CASSFKGETQYF
V: TRBV19; D: TRBD1; size: -; length: 12; J: TRBJ1-2; DNA: TGTGCCAGTACCACGACAGGGAATGGCTACACCTTC; CDR3: CASTTTGNGYTF